The clone carrying this T cell receptor (beta chain) was counted a single time. These data are taken from a study of blood T cell repertoires in COVID-19. Study summary: Whether acute or convalescent, the COVID-19 samples came from the United States, Italy and Spain. Nucleic acid was either cDNA or gDNA, and it came from T cells, B-cell-depleted T cells, or PBMCs.

The CDR3 runs to 12 residues. V was cut by 3 bases and J by 4 bases, with 6 bases left in between. As processed by the authors: Nucleated cell number was recorded as an estimate derived from reference gene primer amplification. Data came from immunoSEQ multiplex PCR; TCRdb stores just in-frame clones and leaves some out. V, J and clone size are those of that table, while D and trimming were read from the DNA. The table has around 260,000 clones, about 88% seen once. This TCR came from a man aged 25 to 40 with active or convalescent COVID-19. This rearrangement joins TRBV12-3 or TRBV12-4 to TRBJ1-1; D call uncertain. The sequencing sample was made of peripheral blood. CDR3 protein: CASSLRPTEAFF. As DNA, the CDR3 is TGTGCCAGCAGTTTGCGCCCCACTGAAGCTTTCTTT.